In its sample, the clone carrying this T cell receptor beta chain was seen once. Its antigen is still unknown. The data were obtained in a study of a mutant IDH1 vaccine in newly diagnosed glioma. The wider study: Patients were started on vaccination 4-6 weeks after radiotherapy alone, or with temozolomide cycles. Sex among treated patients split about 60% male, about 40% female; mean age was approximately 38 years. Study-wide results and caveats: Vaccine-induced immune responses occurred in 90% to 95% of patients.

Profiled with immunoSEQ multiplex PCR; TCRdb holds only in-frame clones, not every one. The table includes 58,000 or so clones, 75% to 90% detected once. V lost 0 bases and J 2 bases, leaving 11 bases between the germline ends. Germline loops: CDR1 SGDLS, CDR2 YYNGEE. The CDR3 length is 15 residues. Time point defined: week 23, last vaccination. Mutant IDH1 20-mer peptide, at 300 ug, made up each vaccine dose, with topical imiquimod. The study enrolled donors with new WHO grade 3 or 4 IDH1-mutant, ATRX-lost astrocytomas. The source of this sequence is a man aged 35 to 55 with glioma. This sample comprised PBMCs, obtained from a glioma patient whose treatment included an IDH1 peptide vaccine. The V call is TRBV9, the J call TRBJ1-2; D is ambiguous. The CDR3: CASSVERRGNYGYTF. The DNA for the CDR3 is TGTGCCAGCAGCGTAGAGAGAAGAGGGAACTATGGCTACACCTTC.